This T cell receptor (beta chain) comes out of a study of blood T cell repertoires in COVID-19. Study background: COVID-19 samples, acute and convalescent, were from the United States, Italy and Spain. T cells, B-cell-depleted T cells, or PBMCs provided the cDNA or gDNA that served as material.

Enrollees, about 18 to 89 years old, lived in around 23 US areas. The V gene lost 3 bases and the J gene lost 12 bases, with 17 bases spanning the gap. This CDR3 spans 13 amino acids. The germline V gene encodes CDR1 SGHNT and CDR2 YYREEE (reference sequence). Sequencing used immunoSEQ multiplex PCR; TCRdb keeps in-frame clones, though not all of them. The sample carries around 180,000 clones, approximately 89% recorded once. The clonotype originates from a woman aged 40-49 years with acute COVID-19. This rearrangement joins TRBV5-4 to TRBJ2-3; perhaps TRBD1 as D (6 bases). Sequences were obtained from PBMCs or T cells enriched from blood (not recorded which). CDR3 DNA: TGTGCCAGCAGCTCTACCGAACAGGGTTCTCAGTATTTT. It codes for CASSSTEQGSQYF.